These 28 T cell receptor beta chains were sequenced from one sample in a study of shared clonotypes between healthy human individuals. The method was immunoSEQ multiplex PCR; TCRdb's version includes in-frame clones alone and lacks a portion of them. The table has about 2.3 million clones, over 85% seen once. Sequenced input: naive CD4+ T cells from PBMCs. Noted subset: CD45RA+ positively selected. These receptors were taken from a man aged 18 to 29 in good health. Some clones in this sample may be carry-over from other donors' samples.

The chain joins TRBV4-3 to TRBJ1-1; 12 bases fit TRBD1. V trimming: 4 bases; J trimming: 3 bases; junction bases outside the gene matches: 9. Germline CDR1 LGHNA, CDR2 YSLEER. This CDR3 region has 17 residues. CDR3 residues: CASSLGTGGAKDTEAFF. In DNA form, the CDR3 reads TGCGCCAGCAGCCTCGGGACAGGGGGCGCGAAGGACACTGAAGCTTTCTTT.

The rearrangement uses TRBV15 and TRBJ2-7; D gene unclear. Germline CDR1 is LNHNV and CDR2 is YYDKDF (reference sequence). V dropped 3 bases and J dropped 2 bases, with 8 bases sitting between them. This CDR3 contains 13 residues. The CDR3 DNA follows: TGTGCCACCAGCAGCGAGGTCCCCTACGAGCAGTACTTC. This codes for CATSSEVPYEQYF.

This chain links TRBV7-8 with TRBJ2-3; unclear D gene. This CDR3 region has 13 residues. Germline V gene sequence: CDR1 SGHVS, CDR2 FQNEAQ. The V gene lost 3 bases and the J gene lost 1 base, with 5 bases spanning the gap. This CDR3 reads CASSFRGTDTQYF. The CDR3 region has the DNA TGTGCCAGCAGCTTCCGCGGCACAGATACGCAGTATTTT.

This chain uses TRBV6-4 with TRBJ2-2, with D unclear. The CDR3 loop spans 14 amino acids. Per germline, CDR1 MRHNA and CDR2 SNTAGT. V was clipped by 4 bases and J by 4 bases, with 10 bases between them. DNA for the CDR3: TGTGCCAGCAGTGGCGAGATGGGCACCGGGGAGCTGTTTTTT. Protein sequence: CASSGEMGTGELFF.

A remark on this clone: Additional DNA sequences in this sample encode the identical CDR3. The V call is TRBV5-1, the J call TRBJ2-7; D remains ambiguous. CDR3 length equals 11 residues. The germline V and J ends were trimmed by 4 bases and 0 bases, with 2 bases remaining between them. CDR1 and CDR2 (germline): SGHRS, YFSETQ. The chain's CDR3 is CASSDSYEQYF. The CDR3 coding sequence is TGCGCCAGCAGCGACTCCTACGAGCAGTACTTC.

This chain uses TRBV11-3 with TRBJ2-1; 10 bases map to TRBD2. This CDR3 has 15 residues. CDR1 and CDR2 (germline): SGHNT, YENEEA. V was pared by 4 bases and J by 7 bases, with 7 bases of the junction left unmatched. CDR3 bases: TGTGCCAGCAGCTCCGGACTAGCGGTTTTTAATGAGCAGTTCTTC. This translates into CASSSGLAVFNEQFF.

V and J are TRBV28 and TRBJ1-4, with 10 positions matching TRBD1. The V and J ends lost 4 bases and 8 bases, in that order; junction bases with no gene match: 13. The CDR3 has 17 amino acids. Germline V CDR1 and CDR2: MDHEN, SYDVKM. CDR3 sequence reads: CASSYRGTGEEREKLFF. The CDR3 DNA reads TGTGCCAGCAGTTACAGAGGGACAGGGGAGGAGCGGGAAAAACTGTTTTTT.

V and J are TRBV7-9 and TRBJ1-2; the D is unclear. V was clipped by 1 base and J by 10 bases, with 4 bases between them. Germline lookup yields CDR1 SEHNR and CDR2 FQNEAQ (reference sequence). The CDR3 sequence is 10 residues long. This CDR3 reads CASSLEVYTF. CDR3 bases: TGTGCCAGCAGCTTAGAGGTCTACACCTTC.

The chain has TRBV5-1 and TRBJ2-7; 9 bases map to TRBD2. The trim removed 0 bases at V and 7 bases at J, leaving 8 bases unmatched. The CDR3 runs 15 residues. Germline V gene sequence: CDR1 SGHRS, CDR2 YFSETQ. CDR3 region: CASSLGSGSAEEQYF. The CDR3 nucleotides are TGCGCCAGCAGCTTGGGTAGCGGGAGCGCCGAGGAGCAGTACTTC. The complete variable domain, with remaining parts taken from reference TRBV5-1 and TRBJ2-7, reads KAGVTQTPRYLIKTRGQQVTLSCSPISGHRSVSWYQQTPGQGLQFLFEYFSETQRNKGNFPGRFSGRQFSNSRSEMNVSTLELGDSALYLCASSLGSGSAEEQYFGPGTRLTVT.

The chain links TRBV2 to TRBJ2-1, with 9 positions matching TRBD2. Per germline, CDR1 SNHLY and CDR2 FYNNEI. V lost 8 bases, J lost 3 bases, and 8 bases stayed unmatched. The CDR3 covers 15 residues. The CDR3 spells CASLTSGLFYNEQFF. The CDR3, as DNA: TGTGCCAGCCTGACTAGCGGCTTGTTCTACAATGAGCAGTTCTTC.

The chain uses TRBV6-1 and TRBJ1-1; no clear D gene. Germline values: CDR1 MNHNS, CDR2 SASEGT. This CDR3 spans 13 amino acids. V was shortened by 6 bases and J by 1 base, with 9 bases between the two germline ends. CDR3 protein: CASSPKRNTEAFF. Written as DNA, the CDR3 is TGTGCCAGCAGCCCAAAAAGGAACACTGAAGCTTTCTTT.

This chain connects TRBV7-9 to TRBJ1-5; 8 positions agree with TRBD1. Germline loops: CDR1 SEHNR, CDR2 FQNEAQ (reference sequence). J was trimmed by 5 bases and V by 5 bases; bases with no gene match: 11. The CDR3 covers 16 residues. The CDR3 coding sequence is TGTGCCAGCAGCACAACAACAGGGGGACCTGATCAGCCCCAGCATTTT. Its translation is CASSTTTGGPDQPQHF.

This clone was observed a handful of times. The CDR3 region has the DNA TGTGCCAGCAGTCCTACAGACAGGGGCAATCAGCCCCAGCATTTT. The encoded protein is CASSPTDRGNQPQHF. The chain carries TRBV28 and TRBJ1-5, with 7 bases that match TRBD1. Germline V gene sequence: CDR1 MDHEN, CDR2 SYDVKM. The CDR3 is made up of 15 amino acids. Unmatched junction bases numbered 6, after V lost 5 bases and J lost 2 bases.

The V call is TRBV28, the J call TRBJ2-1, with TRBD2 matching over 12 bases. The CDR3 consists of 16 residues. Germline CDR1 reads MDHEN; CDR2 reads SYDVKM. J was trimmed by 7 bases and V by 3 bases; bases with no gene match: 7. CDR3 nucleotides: TGTGCCAGCAGTTTCCTAGCGGGAGGGCCAGGAAATGAGCAGTTCTTC. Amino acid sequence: CASSFLAGGPGNEQFF.

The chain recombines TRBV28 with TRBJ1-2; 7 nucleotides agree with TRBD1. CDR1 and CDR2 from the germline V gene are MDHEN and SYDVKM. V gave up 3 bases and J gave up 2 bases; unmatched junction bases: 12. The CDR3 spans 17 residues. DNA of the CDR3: TGTGCCAGCAGTTTGGTGAGAGGGACAGCTTTGAACTATGGCTACACCTTC. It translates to CASSLVRGTALNYGYTF.

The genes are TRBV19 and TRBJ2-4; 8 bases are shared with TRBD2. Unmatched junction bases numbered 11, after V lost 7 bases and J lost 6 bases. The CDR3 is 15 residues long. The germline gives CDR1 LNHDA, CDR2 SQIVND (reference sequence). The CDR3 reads CASKGGQAGGNIQYF. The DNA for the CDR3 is TGTGCCAGTAAGGGCGGCCAGGCGGGGGGAAACATTCAGTACTTC.

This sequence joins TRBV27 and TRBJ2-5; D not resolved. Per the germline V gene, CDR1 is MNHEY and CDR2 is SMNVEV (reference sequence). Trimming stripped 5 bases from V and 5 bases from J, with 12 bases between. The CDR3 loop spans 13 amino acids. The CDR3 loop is CASSPRSRETQYF. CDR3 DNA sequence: TGTGCCAGCAGTCCACGGAGTCGGGAGACCCAGTACTTC.

The CDR3 protein is CASSAQGRASTDTQYF. The CDR3 region has the DNA TGTGCCAGCAGCGCACAGGGCCGGGCTAGCACAGATACGCAGTATTTT. The chain joins TRBV6-4 to TRBJ2-3, with D perhaps TRBD1 (6 bases). V was cut by 6 bases and J by 0 bases, with 16 bases left in between. The germline CDR1 and CDR2 sequences are MRHNA and SNTAGT. There are 16 residues in the CDR3.

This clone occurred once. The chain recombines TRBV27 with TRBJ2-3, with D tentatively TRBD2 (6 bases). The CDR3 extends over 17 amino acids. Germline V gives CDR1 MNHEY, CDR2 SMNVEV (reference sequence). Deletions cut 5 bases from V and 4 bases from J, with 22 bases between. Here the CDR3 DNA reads TGTGCCAGCAGTCTGGTACGCGGCGGGCCGGGGGCAGATACGCAGTATTTT. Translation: CASSLVRGGPGADTQYF.

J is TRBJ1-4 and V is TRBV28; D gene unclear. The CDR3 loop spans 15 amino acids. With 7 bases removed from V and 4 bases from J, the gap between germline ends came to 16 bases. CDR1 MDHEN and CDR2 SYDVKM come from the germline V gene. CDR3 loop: CASTLTSQRNEKLFF. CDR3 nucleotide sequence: TGTGCCAGCACCCTTACGTCACAGCGTAATGAAAAACTGTTTTTT.

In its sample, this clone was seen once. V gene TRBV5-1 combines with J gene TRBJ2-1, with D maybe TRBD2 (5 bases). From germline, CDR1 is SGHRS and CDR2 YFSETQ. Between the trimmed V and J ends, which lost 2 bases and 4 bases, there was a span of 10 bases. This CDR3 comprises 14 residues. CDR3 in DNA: TGCGCCAGCAGCTTATCTGAGGGTTACAATGAGCAGTTCTTC. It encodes CASSLSEGYNEQFF.

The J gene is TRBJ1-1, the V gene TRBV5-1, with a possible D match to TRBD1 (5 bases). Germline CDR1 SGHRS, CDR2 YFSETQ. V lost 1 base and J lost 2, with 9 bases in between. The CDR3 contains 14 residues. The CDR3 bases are TGCGCCAGCAGCTTGTCAGGGAGTAACACTGAAGCTTTCTTT. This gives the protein CASSLSGSNTEAFF.

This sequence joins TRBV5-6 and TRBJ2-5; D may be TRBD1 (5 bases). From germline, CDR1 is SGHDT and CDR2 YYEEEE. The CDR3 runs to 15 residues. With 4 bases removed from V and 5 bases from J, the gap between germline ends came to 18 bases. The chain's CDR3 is CASSPAQDLGETQYF. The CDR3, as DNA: TGTGCCAGCAGCCCGGCACAGGATCTTGGGGAGACCCAGTACTTC.

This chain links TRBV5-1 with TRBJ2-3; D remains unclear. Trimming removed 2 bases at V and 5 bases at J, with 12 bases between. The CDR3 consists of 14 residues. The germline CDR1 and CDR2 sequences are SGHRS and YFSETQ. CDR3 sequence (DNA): TGCGCCAGCAGCTTCTTGGTGCATGAAGATACGCAGTATTTT. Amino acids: CASSFLVHEDTQYF.

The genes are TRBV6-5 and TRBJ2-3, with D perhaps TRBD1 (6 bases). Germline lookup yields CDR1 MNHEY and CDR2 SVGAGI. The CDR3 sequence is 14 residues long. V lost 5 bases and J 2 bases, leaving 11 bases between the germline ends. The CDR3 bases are TGTGCCAGCAGTCACAGGGCCCCCACAGATACGCAGTATTTT. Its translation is CASSHRAPTDTQYF.

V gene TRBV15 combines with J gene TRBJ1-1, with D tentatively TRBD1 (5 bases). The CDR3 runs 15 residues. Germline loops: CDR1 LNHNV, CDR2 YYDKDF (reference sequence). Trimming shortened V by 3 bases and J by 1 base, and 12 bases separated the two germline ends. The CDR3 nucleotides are TGTGCCACCAGCAGGGAGGGACTGCCGAACACTGAAGCTTTCTTT. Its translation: CATSREGLPNTEAFF.

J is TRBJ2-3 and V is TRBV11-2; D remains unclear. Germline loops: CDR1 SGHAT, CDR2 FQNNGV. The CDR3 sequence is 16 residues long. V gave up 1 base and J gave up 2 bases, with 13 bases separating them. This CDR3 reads CASSLGASRTTDTQYF. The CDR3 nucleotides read TGTGCCAGCAGCTTAGGGGCCAGCCGAACCACAGATACGCAGTATTTT.

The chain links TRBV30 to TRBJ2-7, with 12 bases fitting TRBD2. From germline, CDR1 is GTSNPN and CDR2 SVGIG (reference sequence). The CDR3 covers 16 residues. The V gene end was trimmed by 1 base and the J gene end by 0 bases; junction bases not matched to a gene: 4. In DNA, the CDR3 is TGTGCCTGGAGTGCTAGCGGGAGGGCCTACTCCTACGAGCAGTACTTC. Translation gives CAWSASGRAYSYEQYF.